The present T cell receptor beta chain was sequenced within a study of Ad26.COV2.S vaccination and SARS-CoV-2 variants. The CDR3 extends over 16 amino acids. The V end lost 0 bases, the J end lost 7 bases, and 16 bases lay between the germline ends. Germline V gene lookup returns CDR1 ENHRY and CDR2 SYGVKD. TCRdb's table, derived via immunoSEQ multiplex PCR, lists solely in-frame clones and lacks some. The table has 350,000 to 400,000 clones, around nine tenths seen once. Sample treatment: around 19 received Ad26.COV2.S at low or high dose, single or two shots; several received placebo; per-sample allocation not given. Samples analyzed were those drawn on day 63 after the first vaccine or placebo injection.

The genes are TRBV10-3 and TRBJ1-3; possible D gene TRBD1, 5 bases. The clonotype was recovered from a person aged 18-60 years who received the Ad26.COV2.S COVID-19 vaccine or a placebo. The sample here was peripheral blood, taken in a trial of Ad26.COV2.S vaccine versus placebo. The CDR3 DNA reads TGTGCCATCAGTGAGTCTGTCCGGGACGCACTGAACACCATATATTTT. It encodes CAISESVRDALNTIYF.